The 32 T cell receptor beta chains below were found in one sample sequenced in a study of blood T cell repertoires in COVID-19. Only in-frame clones appear in the TCRdb table, and some are missing; sequencing was by immunoSEQ multiplex PCR. The repertoire holds around 180,000 clones, with approximately 80% as singletons. Material: peripheral blood. All receptors derive from an elderly woman with COVID-19, enrolled during active disease.

The chain is built from TRBV29-1 and TRBJ2-7, with D uncertain. Germline CDR1 and CDR2: SQVTM and ANQGSEA. The CDR3 has 12 residues. V was trimmed by 0 bases and J by 5 bases, leaving 8 bases between them. CDR3 nucleotide sequence: TGCAGCGTTGAAGATGCACGCGACGAGCAGTACTTC. Translated: CSVEDARDEQYF.

V is TRBV10-3 and J is TRBJ2-3; tentative D call: TRBD1 (5 bases). CDR3 size: 13 residues. Germline CDR1 ENHRY, CDR2 SYGVKD. Trimming took off 6 bases at V and 4 bases at J, with 11 bases between the two ends. The CDR3 protein is CAIRTLGADTQYF. CDR3 in DNA: TGTGCCATCAGAACCCTAGGGGCAGATACGCAGTATTTT.

The rearrangement joins TRBV30 to TRBJ1-1; D possibly corresponds to TRBD1 (5 bases). V was cut by 2 bases and J by 1 base, with 17 bases left in between. In germline, CDR1 is GTSNPN, CDR2 SVGIG (reference sequence). The CDR3 length is 16 residues. CDR3: CAWSRGGSGRNTEAFF. The CDR3 nucleotides are TGTGCCTGGAGTAGGGGCGGGAGCGGGAGGAACACTGAAGCTTTCTTT.

The CDR3 loop is CASSGQGDSPLHF. The CDR3 nucleotides are TGTGCCAGCAGTGGGCAGGGTGATTCACCCCTCCACTTT. This chain connects TRBV27 to TRBJ1-6, with D maybe TRBD1 (5 bases). Trimming took 5 bases from V and 8 from J, leaving 10 bases between them. The CDR3 is made up of 13 amino acids. CDR1 and CDR2 from the germline V gene are MNHEY and SMNVEV (reference sequence).

V and J are TRBV28 and TRBJ1-2; D might be TRBD1 (5 bases). CDR3 size: 12 residues. Germline V gene lookup returns CDR1 MDHEN and CDR2 SYDVKM. Between the trimmed V and J ends, which lost 3 bases and 7 bases, there was a span of 9 bases. The CDR3 nucleotides read TGTGCCAGCAGTTTCAGGGCGGCTGGCTACACCTTC. Its protein product is CASSFRAAGYTF.

In this sample, this clone turned up once. The rearrangement joins TRBV5-4 to TRBJ1-2; D unresolved. Germline V gene lookup returns CDR1 SGHNT and CDR2 YYREEE (reference sequence). The V end lost 0 bases, the J end lost 6 bases, and 18 bases lay between the germline ends. There are 16 residues in the CDR3. CDR3 residues: CASSLVGRSGLHGYTF. The CDR3 nucleotides are TGTGCCAGCAGCTTGGTGGGTCGTTCGGGTTTGCATGGCTACACCTTC.

The chain combines TRBV5-1 with TRBJ2-3, with 10 bases that match TRBD2. V was clipped by 0 bases and J by 4 bases; unmatched bases: 8. The CDR3 is made up of 17 amino acids. From germline, CDR1 is SGHRS and CDR2 YFSETQ. The CDR3 nucleotides are TGCGCCAGCAGCTTGGGTGTCGCTAGCGGGAGAGCAGATACGCAGTATTTT. It translates to CASSLGVASGRADTQYF. The whole variable domain, filled in from reference TRBV5-1 and TRBJ2-3, reads KAGVTQTPRYLIKTRGQQVTLSCSPISGHRSVSWYQQTPGQGLQFLFEYFSETQRNKGNFPGRFSGRQFSNSRSEMNVSTLELGDSALYLCASSLGVASGRADTQYFGPGTRLTVL.

This chain joins TRBV4-2 and TRBJ2-7; TRBD1 matches 10 bases. This CDR3 is 14 amino acids long. After removal of 1 base from V and 4 bases from J, the junction contained 1 base not matched to a gene. From germline, CDR1 is LGHNA and CDR2 YNFKEQ. Here the CDR3 DNA reads TGTGCCAGCAGCCAAGGGGACAGGGGTTACGAGCAGTACTTC. Amino acid sequence: CASSQGDRGYEQYF.

As DNA, the CDR3 is TGTGCCAGCAGCTTAGGGCAGGGCCGCGGCTACACCTTC. Protein: CASSLGQGRGYTF. The chain is built from TRBV7-3 and TRBJ1-2; TRBD1 might be the D (5 bases). The CDR3 loop spans 13 amino acids. The germline gives CDR1 SGHTA, CDR2 FQGTGA. The V end was cut by 2 bases, the J end by 8 bases, with 12 bases between.

The rearrangement uses TRBV6-5 and TRBJ1-4; TRBD1 matches 10 bases. Germline lookup yields CDR1 MNHEY and CDR2 SVGAGI. This CDR3 has 15 amino acids. J was trimmed by 8 bases and V by 7 bases; bases with no gene match: 10. In nucleotides, the CDR3 is TGTGCCAGCATTAGACAGGGGGCGTTAGGGGAAAAACTGTTTTTT. Its translation: CASIRQGALGEKLFF.

The V gene is TRBV27, the J gene TRBJ2-3, with 9 bases fitting TRBD2. This CDR3 is 15 amino acids long. V gave up 4 bases and J gave up 6 bases; unmatched junction bases: 8. Germline CDR1 and CDR2: MNHEY and SMNVEV (reference sequence). The CDR3 protein is CASSYSAGGGDTQYF. Written as DNA, the CDR3 is TGTGCCAGCAGTTACTCAGCGGGAGGAGGGGATACGCAGTATTTT.

The V gene is TRBV5-1, the J gene TRBJ2-3; 9 bases agree with TRBD2. Losses at the gene ends were 4 bases for V and 2 bases for J; bases not matched to a gene: 5. This CDR3 is 15 amino acids long. Looked up from germline, CDR1 is SGHRS and CDR2 is YFSETQ. The chain's CDR3 is CASSRSGGDTDTQYF. CDR3 DNA: TGCGCCAGCAGCCGTAGCGGGGGAGACACAGATACGCAGTATTTT.

The chain has TRBV7-2 and TRBJ1-1; unclear D gene. V lost 1 base and J 8 bases, leaving 14 bases between the germline ends. This CDR3 comprises 14 residues. CDR1 and CDR2 (germline): SGHTA, FQGNSA. Here the CDR3 reads CASSLGPGWSEAFF. Here the CDR3 DNA reads TGTGCCAGCAGCTTAGGGCCAGGTTGGTCGGAAGCTTTCTTT. Based on the CDR3 plus reference TRBV7-2 and TRBJ1-1, the full variable domain is GAGVSQSPSNKVTEKGKDVELRCDPISGHTALYWYRQSLGQGLEFLIYFQGNSAPDKSGLPSDRFSAERTGGSVSTLTIQRTQQEDSAVYLCASSLGPGWSEAFFGQGTRLTVV.

V and J are TRBV28 and TRBJ2-5, with TRBD2 matching 7 bases. Germline CDR1 is MDHEN and CDR2 is SYDVKM. The CDR3 runs 15 residues. Trimming removed 6 bases from V and 2 bases from J; junction bases left unmatched: 9. This chain's CDR3 is CASSTWGGEQETQYF. Here the CDR3 DNA reads TGTGCCAGCAGCACATGGGGGGGGGAGCAAGAGACCCAGTACTTC.

This chain links TRBV11-2 with TRBJ2-1, with 11 bases identical to TRBD2. The CDR3 runs to 14 residues. V lost 6 bases, J lost 7 bases, and 5 bases stayed unmatched. The germline CDR1 and CDR2 sequences are SGHAT and FQNNGV. As DNA, the CDR3 is TGTGCCAGCAGTCCTACTAGCGGGAGAAATGAGCAGTTCTTC. Translating gives CASSPTSGRNEQFF.

This clone was picked up one time. The chain links TRBV7-2 to TRBJ2-1, with TRBD2 matching 7 bases. With V trimmed by 1 base and J by 4 bases, 7 bases remained unmatched. Germline V lookup: CDR1 SGHTA, CDR2 FQGNSA. The CDR3 runs 16 residues. The DNA for the CDR3 is TGTGCCAGCAGCTTAGGTTGGCGGGGGAGGTACAATGAGCAGTTCTTC. Translating it yields CASSLGWRGRYNEQFF.

The V call is TRBV10-3, the J call TRBJ1-2; unclear D gene. Trimming left V 7 bases short and J 4 bases short, with 16 bases between. CDR3 length: 14 amino acids. Germline V CDR1 and CDR2: ENHRY, SYGVKD. CDR3 loop: CAITPGPGFYGYTF. In nucleotides, the CDR3 is TGTGCCATCACCCCAGGTCCGGGATTCTATGGCTACACCTTC.

The chain is built from TRBV28 and TRBJ2-5; 11 nucleotides match TRBD2. The trim removed 6 bases at V and 1 base at J, leaving 4 bases unmatched. The germline CDR1 and CDR2 sequences are MDHEN and SYDVKM. This CDR3 comprises 15 residues. The CDR3 loop reads CASRGLAEFQETQYF. The CDR3 DNA sequence: TGTGCCAGCAGGGGACTAGCGGAGTTCCAAGAGACCCAGTACTTC.

This clone has more than one count but fewer than ten. V gene TRBV6-2 or TRBV6-3 combines with J gene TRBJ2-5, with 7 nucleotides matching TRBD2. The CDR3 length is 13 residues. With V trimmed by 5 bases and J by 6 bases, 6 bases remained unmatched. Germline assignment: CDR1 MNHEY and CDR2 SVGEGT. DNA of the CDR3: TGTGCCAGCAGTGGGGGGGGAAAAAAGACCCAGTACTTC. This gives the protein CASSGGGKKTQYF.

This clone was detected once. The CDR3 DNA reads as TGCGCCAGCAGCTCCGGACCCGGGGAAACCGGGGAGCTGTTTTTT. Translation: CASSSGPGETGELFF. The chain couples TRBV5-1 to TRBJ2-2; TRBD2 might be the D (5 bases). V lost 3 bases and J 5 bases, leaving 14 bases between the germline ends. The CDR3 runs to 15 residues. Germline lookup yields CDR1 SGHRS and CDR2 YFSETQ.

This chain joins TRBV5-1 and TRBJ1-6, with a weak D call TRBD1 (6 bases). V lost 2 bases and J 6 bases, leaving 9 bases between the germline ends. The CDR3 covers 14 residues. Germline CDR1 is SGHRS and CDR2 is YFSETQ. The CDR3: CASSFGQPNSPLHF. The CDR3 DNA sequence: TGCGCCAGCAGCTTCGGACAGCCTAATTCACCCCTCCACTTT.

This chain joins TRBV19 and TRBJ2-2; 10 bases align to TRBD1. The V gene end was trimmed by 8 bases and the J gene end by 7 bases; junction bases not matched to a gene: 7. Germline V CDR1 and CDR2: LNHDA, SQIVND (reference sequence). The CDR3 covers 14 residues. CDR3 sequence: CASSRDRGNGELFF. The CDR3, as DNA: TGTGCCAGTTCCCGGGACAGGGGAAACGGGGAGCTGTTTTTT.

Only a few counts were recorded for this clone. The V gene is TRBV3-1 (or the pseudogene TRBV3-2), the J gene TRBJ2-7; 7 positions match TRBD1. The V gene's germline CDR1 is LGHDT and CDR2 YNNKEL (reference sequence). The CDR3 consists of 14 residues. V lost 3 bases to trimming and J lost 0 bases; unmatched junction nucleotides: 2. The CDR3 DNA is TGTGCCAGCAGCCACGACAGGGACTCCTACGAGCAGTACTTC. Protein sequence: CASSHDRDSYEQYF.

The chain employs TRBV27 and TRBJ2-3, with TRBD2 matching over 8 bases. Germline assignment: CDR1 MNHEY and CDR2 SMNVEV (reference sequence). Trimming cost V 6 bases and J 2 bases; bases outside gene matches: 7. The CDR3 extends over 15 amino acids. The CDR3: CASRGLGLLTDTQYF. The CDR3 bases are TGTGCCAGCAGGGGACTAGGCCTCCTCACAGATACGCAGTATTTT.

This clone was detected a few times. The genes are TRBV6-6 and TRBJ1-1; D unresolved. This CDR3 spans 12 amino acids. Germline V gene data show CDR1 as MNHNY and CDR2 as SVGAGI (reference sequence). Trimming stripped 6 bases from V and 5 bases from J, with 10 bases between. CDR3 sequence: CASRPRETEAFF. DNA for the CDR3: TGTGCCAGCAGGCCGAGAGAGACTGAAGCTTTCTTT.

The J gene is TRBJ1-2, the V gene TRBV9; maybe TRBD1 (6 bases). The CDR3 length is 15 residues. CDR1 and CDR2 (germline): SGDLS, YYNGEE. Trimming stripped 4 bases from V and 4 bases from J, with 17 bases between. The CDR3 sequence is CASSRGSGVGYGYTF. CDR3 coding DNA: TGTGCCAGCAGCAGGGGGTCAGGGGTCGGCTATGGCTACACCTTC.

The rearrangement links TRBV27 to TRBJ1-5, with D perhaps TRBD1 (6 bases). This CDR3 spans 15 amino acids. Trimming removed 5 bases at V and 5 bases at J, with 16 bases between. CDR1 is MNHEY and CDR2 is SMNVEV in the germline V gene (reference sequence). In DNA form, the CDR3 reads TGTGCCAGCAGTCCCCTTGGGACAACTTATCAGCCCCAGCATTTT. The encoded protein is CASSPLGTTYQPQHF.

The chain recombines TRBV6-5 with TRBJ1-2, with TRBD1 identical over 7 bases. This CDR3 has 12 residues. Germline loops: CDR1 MNHEY, CDR2 SVGAGI. The V and J ends lost 10 bases and 8 bases, in that order; junction bases with no gene match: 10. CDR3 nucleotide sequence: TGTGCCACCTCCTCCCAGGGGGGAGGCTACACCTTC. Amino acids: CATSSQGGGYTF.

A few counts support this clone. The rearrangement joins TRBV19 to TRBJ1-5; tentative D call: TRBD1 (6 bases). Trimming left V 5 bases short and J 2 bases short, with 13 bases between. Germline CDR1 reads LNHDA; CDR2 reads SQIVND (reference sequence). CDR3 length equals 15 residues. The CDR3 coding sequence is TGTGCCAGTAGTTCGACAGGCCGGGGCAATCAGCCCCAGCATTTT. Translating it yields CASSSTGRGNQPQHF.

A remark on this clone: Additional DNA sequences in this sample encode the identical CDR3. The chain combines TRBV3-1 (or the pseudogene TRBV3-2) with TRBJ1-1, with 7 nucleotides matching TRBD1. V gave up 2 bases and J gave up 3 bases; unmatched junction bases: 0. This CDR3 has 13 residues. Germline CDR1 reads LGHDT; CDR2 reads YNNKEL (reference sequence). The CDR3, as DNA: TGTGCCAGCAGCCAAACAGGGGACACTGAAGCTTTCTTT. Translated: CASSQTGDTEAFF.

This chain uses TRBV11-3 with TRBJ1-1; D call uncertain. The CDR3 covers 15 residues. Trimming stripped 0 bases from V and 0 bases from J, with 8 bases between. Germline V lookup: CDR1 SGHNT, CDR2 YENEEA. CDR3 region: CASSLETHMNTEAFF. CDR3 coding DNA: TGTGCCAGCAGCTTAGAAACCCACATGAACACTGAAGCTTTCTTT.

The chain carries TRBV24-1 and TRBJ1-4, with D maybe TRBD1 (6 bases). Trimming stripped 4 bases from V and 8 bases from J, with 7 bases between. The CDR3 contains 12 residues. Germline V gene lookup returns CDR1 KGHDR and CDR2 SFDVKD. CDR3 amino acids: CATSETGEKLFF. DNA of the CDR3: TGTGCCACCAGTGAAACAGGGGAAAAACTGTTTTTT.